This T cell receptor beta chain was recorded in a study of blood T cell repertoires in COVID-19. At the level of the study: Samples came from the United States, Italy and Spain, spanning acute and convalescent COVID-19. Sources were T cells, B-cell-depleted T cells, or PBMCs; the material itself was cDNA or gDNA.

V was clipped by 7 bases and J by 8 bases; unmatched bases: 4. The CDR3 extends over 12 amino acids. Germline V CDR1 and CDR2: SNHLY, FYNNEI. In the study's own analysis: How many nucleated cells were present was estimated from reference gene primer amplification. Only in-frame clones appear in the TCRdb table, and some are missing; sequencing was by immunoSEQ multiplex PCR. The D gene and trimming were derived from the DNA, and the V and J assignments and clone size from that table. The sample carries around 200,000 clones, around 83% recorded once. The sequence came from a man aged 40-49 years with active or convalescent COVID-19. V and J are TRBV2 and TRBJ1-4; 7 bases align to TRBD1. The sample comprised peripheral blood. CDR3 in amino acids: CASKGAGEKLFF. The CDR3, as DNA: TGTGCCAGCAAGGGGGCGGGGGAAAAACTGTTTTTT.